These 19 T cell receptor beta chains originate from one sample sequenced in a study of blood T cell repertoires in COVID-19. Generated by immunoSEQ multiplex PCR, the TCRdb table keeps only in-frame clones and is missing some. The table lists just over 350,000 clones, roughly 90% of them singletons. The sequenced sample was peripheral blood. The receptors here all came from a woman in her fifties or sixties with COVID-19, enrolled during active disease.

For the CDR3, the DNA is TGTGCCAGCAGCTGGGGGACAGGGTTGCAGCCCCAGCATTTT. Protein sequence: CASSWGTGLQPQHF. The chain is built from TRBV5-6 and TRBJ1-5; the match to TRBD1 covers 9 bases. V shed 3 bases, J shed 7 bases, and the junction held 5 bases outside the gene matches. In germline, CDR1 is SGHDT, CDR2 YYEEEE. The CDR3 sequence is 14 residues long.

This chain joins TRBV23-1 and TRBJ1-2, with a possible D match to TRBD1 (5 bases). TRBV23-1 is labeled an ORF, and its function is uncertain. V was pared by 4 bases and J by 4 bases, with 16 bases between. The CDR3 length is 15 residues. CDR3 nucleotides: TGCGCCAGCAGTCTCCGACAGTCCAAGGGCTATGGCTACACCTTC. Translating gives CASSLRQSKGYGYTF.

This clone was seen a handful of times. The genes are TRBV10-1 and TRBJ2-1, with 9 positions matching TRBD2. The CDR3 has 17 residues. With V trimmed by 8 bases and J by 2 bases, 13 bases remained unmatched. CDR1 WNHNN and CDR2 SYGVQD come from the germline V gene (reference sequence). This CDR3 reads CASLQWACGGAYNEQFF. CDR3 coding DNA: TGCGCCAGCCTTCAATGGGCCTGCGGGGGGGCCTACAATGAGCAGTTCTTC.

V gene TRBV11-2 combines with J gene TRBJ1-1; D not resolved. CDR3 length: 14 residues. From germline, CDR1 is SGHAT and CDR2 FQNNGV. V was pared by 4 bases and J by 1 base, with 10 bases between. As DNA, the CDR3 is TGTGCCAGCAGCTCACCTCGACAGAACACTGAAGCTTTCTTT. Protein sequence: CASSSPRQNTEAFF. Full variable domain (rest looked up from reference TRBV11-2 and TRBJ1-1): EAGVAQSPRYKIIEKRQSVAFWCNPISGHATLYWYQQILGQGPKLLIQFQNNGVVDDSQLPKDRFSAERLKGVDSTLKIQPAKLEDSAVYLCASSSPRQNTEAFFGQGTRLTVV.

On this clone: This CDR3 is also generated by other DNA sequences in the sample. The CDR3 coding sequence is TGCGCCAGCAGCTTAGCGGGAGGTGAAAAACTGTTTTTT. Translated, it gives CASSLAGGEKLFF. The V and J genes are TRBV5-1 and TRBJ1-4; D remains unclear. The V gene's germline CDR1 is SGHRS and CDR2 YFSETQ. V lost 2 bases, J lost 7 bases, and 9 bases lay in between. The CDR3 covers 13 residues.

This rearrangement joins TRBV28 to TRBJ1-2; 12 positions agree with TRBD1. Trimming took 4 bases from V and 7 from J; bases not matched to a gene: 4. CDR3 size: 14 residues. Germline V gene sequence: CDR1 MDHEN, CDR2 SYDVKM. CDR3 DNA sequence: TGTGCCAGCAGTTCGGGACAGGGGGCCGGTGGCTACACCTTC. As protein: CASSSGQGAGGYTF.

The chain links TRBV9 to TRBJ2-1; 10 bases match TRBD1. The CDR3 is 15 residues long. V shed 4 bases, J shed 8 bases, and the junction held 9 bases outside the gene matches. CDR1 and CDR2 from the germline V gene are SGDLS and YYNGEE. CDR3 sequence: CASSKRQGAYHEQFF. The CDR3, as DNA: TGTGCCAGCAGCAAGCGACAGGGGGCGTATCATGAGCAGTTCTTC.

On this clone: At one boundary the junction diverges from the germline segment, which might be a read error. The gene calls are TRBV28 and TRBJ1-1; 11 nucleotides agree with TRBD1. CDR1 and CDR2 from the germline V gene are MDHEN and SYDVKM. This CDR3 region has 15 residues. The CDR3 spells CASSTGQGGNSEAFF. In nucleotides, the CDR3 is TGTGCCAGCAGTACGGGACAGGGGGGGAACTCTGAAGCTTTCTTT.

The chain recombines TRBV25-1 with TRBJ2-2; no definite D call. There are 15 residues in the CDR3. The ends were cut back, 1 base at V and 5 bases at J, with 11 bases in the middle. CDR1 is MGHDK and CDR2 is SYGVNS in the germline V gene. The CDR3 region is CASSESFAETGELFF. DNA for the CDR3: TGTGCCAGCAGTGAATCTTTCGCTGAGACCGGGGAGCTGTTTTTT.

V is TRBV3-1 (or the pseudogene TRBV3-2) and J is TRBJ1-2, with D perhaps TRBD1 (5 bases). The CDR3 is made up of 12 amino acids. Germline lookup yields CDR1 LGHDT and CDR2 YNNKEL (reference sequence). The V end was cut by 2 bases, the J end by 6 bases, with 7 bases between. The CDR3 DNA reads TGTGCCAGCAGCCAACAGGGAAATGGCTACACCTTC. Its protein is CASSQQGNGYTF.

V gene TRBV5-1 combines with J gene TRBJ1-1; a possible D gene is TRBD1 (6 bases). The CDR3 is 15 amino acids. V was pared by 0 bases and J by 4 bases, with 13 bases between. Germline assignment: CDR1 SGHRS and CDR2 YFSETQ. The CDR3 is CASSLASGVVTEAFF. CDR3 nucleotide sequence: TGCGCCAGCAGCTTGGCCTCAGGGGTGGTCACTGAAGCTTTCTTT.

This clone was found a few times. The chain has TRBV6-4 and TRBJ2-1; 9 nucleotides line up with TRBD1. The CDR3 is 15 amino acids. Germline V gives CDR1 MRHNA, CDR2 SNTAGT. Trimming at V came to 4 bases and at J to 2 bases, leaving 3 bases not matched to a gene. The CDR3 region is CASSADRGAYNEQFF. In nucleotides, the CDR3 is TGTGCCAGCAGTGCGGACAGGGGCGCCTACAATGAGCAGTTCTTC.

This chain uses TRBV11-2 with TRBJ1-1; TRBD1 agrees at 7 bases. The germline V gene encodes CDR1 SGHAT and CDR2 FQNNGV. This CDR3 has 14 amino acids. Trimming removed 3 bases from V and 4 bases from J; junction bases left unmatched: 5. The CDR3 DNA is TGTGCCAGCAGCTTCAGTAGACAGGGCACTGAAGCTTTCTTT. Protein sequence: CASSFSRQGTEAFF.

This sequence joins TRBV6-4 and TRBJ2-3, with D tentatively TRBD2 (6 bases). This CDR3 comprises 16 residues. Germline CDR1 MRHNA, CDR2 SNTAGT. V was pared by 2 bases and J by 8 bases, with 20 bases between. The CDR3 loop is CASSDAPGANGGTQYF. The CDR3 nucleotides read TGTGCCAGCAGTGACGCCCCCGGGGCGAACGGGGGTACGCAGTATTTT.

This clone was counted between two and nine times. The chain uses TRBV11-2 and TRBJ1-6; maybe TRBD1 (6 bases). Per germline, CDR1 SGHAT and CDR2 FQNNGV. There are 16 residues in the CDR3. Trimming took 5 bases from V and 4 from J, leaving 15 bases between them. The CDR3 coding sequence is TGTGCCAGCAGCAGAGAACAGGGTGGATATAATTCACCCCTCCACTTT. This sequence encodes CASSREQGGYNSPLHF.

The chain combines TRBV7-8 with TRBJ2-2; TRBD2 might be the D (5 bases). The CDR3 consists of 12 residues. V lost 5 bases, J lost 6 bases, and 7 bases lay in between. Germline CDR1 and CDR2: SGHVS and FQNEAQ. CDR3 loop: CASSILAGELFF. The CDR3 DNA follows: TGTGCCAGCAGCATACTAGCCGGGGAGCTGTTTTTT.

This chain links TRBV5-1 with TRBJ2-3; TRBD2 is a possible D gene (7 bases). CDR1 is SGHRS, CDR2 YFSETQ, per germline. The CDR3 loop spans 16 amino acids. The V end lost 0 bases, the J end lost 4 bases, and 15 bases lay between the germline ends. The CDR3 nucleotides are TGCGCCAGCAGCTTGGATGCGGGGGCGAGTTCAGATACGCAGTATTTT. Translation gives CASSLDAGASSDTQYF.

The chain employs TRBV30 and TRBJ1-5; D possibly corresponds to TRBD1 (5 bases). The V end was cut by 5 bases, the J end by 3 bases, with 17 bases between. CDR3 length equals 15 residues. Germline CDR1 is GTSNPN and CDR2 is SVGIG (reference sequence). This CDR3 is CAWSGGNEPNQPQHF. For the CDR3, the DNA is TGTGCCTGGTCCGGGGGGAATGAACCCAATCAGCCCCAGCATTTT.

This sequence joins TRBV19 and TRBJ1-5; D is possibly TRBD1 (6 bases). The V end lost 9 bases, the J end lost 7 bases, and 16 bases lay between the germline ends. Germline V gene data show CDR1 as LNHDA and CDR2 as SQIVND (reference sequence). CDR3 size: 13 residues. In nucleotides, the CDR3 is TGTGCCAGCGCTAGGGAGGGGGTCCAGCCCCAGCATTTT. Protein: CASAREGVQPQHF.